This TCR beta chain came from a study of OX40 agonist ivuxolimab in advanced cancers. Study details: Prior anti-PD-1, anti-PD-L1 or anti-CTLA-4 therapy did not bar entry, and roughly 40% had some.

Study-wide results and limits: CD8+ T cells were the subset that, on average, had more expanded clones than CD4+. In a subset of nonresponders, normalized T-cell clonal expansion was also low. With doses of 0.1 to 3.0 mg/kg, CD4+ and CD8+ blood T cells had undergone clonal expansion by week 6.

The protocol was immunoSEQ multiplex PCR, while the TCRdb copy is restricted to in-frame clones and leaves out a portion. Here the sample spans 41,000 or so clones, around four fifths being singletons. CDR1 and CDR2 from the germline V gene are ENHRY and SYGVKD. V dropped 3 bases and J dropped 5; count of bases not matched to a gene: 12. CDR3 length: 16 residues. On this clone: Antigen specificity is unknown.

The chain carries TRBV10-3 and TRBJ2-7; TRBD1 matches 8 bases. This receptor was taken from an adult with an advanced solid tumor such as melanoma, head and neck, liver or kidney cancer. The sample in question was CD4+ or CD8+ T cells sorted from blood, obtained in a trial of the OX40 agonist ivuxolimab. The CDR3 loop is CAISDPGWQGAHEQYF. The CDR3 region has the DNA TGTGCCATCAGTGACCCCGGGTGGCAGGGGGCGCACGAGCAGTACTTC.